Included here is one TCR beta chain sequence, with context. The antigen remains undetermined. This record belongs to a study of cytomegalovirus exposure and HLA in healthy donors. Study conclusions and caveats: Researchers counted around 170 TCR beta chains as cytomegalovirus-associated. An analysis done earlier found most TCR beta V segments productive about 87% or about 30% of the time.

In the PCR, 60 Vbeta and 13 Jbeta primers were used. Clones were read by immunoSEQ multiplex PCR, and TCRdb kept only the in-frame ones, dropping some. The data hold about 94,000 clones, with about 62% observed a single time. Germline V gene sequence: CDR1 SGDLS, CDR2 YYNGEE. This CDR3 is built from 15 residues. V was clipped by 3 bases and J by 7 bases; unmatched bases: 7. This chain links TRBV9 with TRBJ2-2; 9 nucleotides match TRBD1. Material for sequencing was PBMCs. The receptor's source is a young man in good health and CMV-seronegative. The CDR3 DNA reads TGTGCCAGCAGCGGAACAGGGGGCTTTGGCGGGGAGCTGTTTTTT. Protein sequence: CASSGTGGFGGELFF. The variable domain in full, with the rest retrieved from reference TRBV9 and TRBJ2-2, is DSGVTQTPKHLITATGQRVTLRCSPRSGDLSVYWYQQSLDQGLQFLIQYYNGEERAKGNILERFSAQQFPDLHSELNLSSLELGDSALYFCASSGTGGFGGELFFGEGSRLTVL.